The 21 T cell receptor beta chains below come from one sample, sequenced in a study of identical twins' blood T cells. Each CDR3 protein gets one entry after TCRdb re-called the 5' RACE reads with MiXCR. The sample shows 350,000 to 400,000 distinct CDR3 sequences, about 28% of them seen only once. The specimen sequenced was PBMCs. Source of these receptors: a woman between 18 and 49 years old in good health.

The rearrangement uses TRBV20-1 and TRBJ1-5; a weak D match, TRBD1 (6 bases). Looked up from germline, CDR1 is DFQATT and CDR2 is SNEGSKA (reference sequence). V was clipped by 4 bases and J by 6 bases, with 10 bases between them. This CDR3 has 12 residues. CDR3 DNA sequence: TGCAGTGCTAAAAGGGGGGGTCAGCCCCAGCATTTT. Its translation: CSAKRGGQPQHF.

V and J are TRBV10-3 and TRBJ2-3, with unresolved D. Germline values: CDR1 ENHRY, CDR2 SYGVKD. V shed 6 bases and J shed 2 bases, with 9 bases lying between them. The CDR3 extends over 13 amino acids. CDR3 amino acids: CAIRVRTTDTQYF. The CDR3 coding sequence is TGTGCCATCAGGGTCAGAACCACAGATACGCAGTATTTT.

J is TRBJ1-1 and V is TRBV29-1; D not certain. Trimming cost V 5 bases and J 4 bases, with 5 bases left between them. Per the germline V gene, CDR1 is SQVTM and CDR2 is ANQGSEA. The CDR3 is 10 amino acids. Written as DNA, the CDR3 is TGCAGCGTTTTTTCCACTGAAGCTTTCTTT. Its translation: CSVFSTEAFF.

A remark on this clonotype: A read error is possible here, since a much larger clone lies one base away. The chain joins TRBV29-1 to TRBJ1-1; weak D call: TRBD1 (6 bases). Trimming removed 8 bases at V and 5 bases at J, with 21 bases between. This CDR3 contains 14 residues. CDR1 is SQVTM, CDR2 ANQGSEA, per germline. CDR3 bases: TGCAGCTGGACATTGTGGGGGCAAAGGACTGAAGCTTTCTTT. Its translation is CSWTLWGQRTEAFF.

This clonotype has just a few counts. This chain joins TRBV5-4 and TRBJ1-4; 9 bases are shared with TRBD1. The CDR3 contains 14 residues. After removal of 4 bases from V and 8 bases from J, the junction contained 6 bases not matched to a gene. CDR1 and CDR2 (germline): SGHNT, YYREEE (reference sequence). CDR3 DNA: TGTGCCAGCAGCGCAAGGACAGGGGACGAAAAACTGTTTTTT. Amino acids: CASSARTGDEKLFF.

This clonotype has at least ten counts. CDR3 region: CASSLAGRDTEAFF. The DNA for the CDR3 is TGTGCCAGCAGCTTAGCAGGGCGGGATACTGAAGCTTTCTTT. The chain carries TRBV13 and TRBJ1-1, with a weak D call TRBD1 (5 bases). The germline V and J ends were trimmed by 1 base and 5 bases, with 11 bases remaining between them. Germline V gene sequence: CDR1 PRHDT, CDR2 FYEKMQ (reference sequence). This CDR3 spans 14 amino acids.

The rearrangement joins TRBV19 to TRBJ1-2; D uncertain. The CDR3 loop spans 13 amino acids. V lost 7 bases and J 0 bases, leaving 9 bases between the germline ends. Germline V gene data show CDR1 as LNHDA and CDR2 as SQIVND (reference sequence). The CDR3 nucleotides read TGTGCCAGTAACGGCGAAGCTAACTATGGCTACACCTTC. It translates to CASNGEANYGYTF.

This clonotype was seen only a few times. This rearrangement joins TRBV29-1 to TRBJ2-1, with D unclear. V lost 6 bases and J 0 bases, leaving 9 bases between the germline ends. This CDR3 region has 13 residues. Germline V lookup: CDR1 SQVTM, CDR2 ANQGSEA. The DNA of the CDR3 is TGCAGCGTGAGCAGGAGCTCCTACAATGAGCAGTTCTTC. Its protein is CSVSRSSYNEQFF.

This chain connects TRBV29-1 to TRBJ1-1, with D unresolved. The CDR3 runs to 10 residues. Deletions cut 7 bases from V and 11 bases from J, with 14 bases between. Germline loops: CDR1 SQVTM, CDR2 ANQGSEA. CDR3 amino acids: CSAWDGFAFF. The CDR3 nucleotides read TGCAGCGCCTGGGATGGTTTTGCTTTCTTT.

A few counts support this clonotype. One end of the junction varies from germline; a read error may be responsible. The rearrangement joins TRBV6-2 or TRBV6-3 to TRBJ2-3; 10 bases are a match to TRBD1. The germline V gene has CDR1 MNHEY and CDR2 SVGEGT. The length of the CDR3 is 17 residues. CDR3 DNA: TGTGCCGGCAGTTACCTCCGGACAGGGGGATTCACAGATACGCAGTATTTT. Its translation: CAGSYLRTGGFTDTQYF.

V is TRBV20-1 and J is TRBJ1-6; possibly TRBD1 for D (5 bases). Germline-derived CDR1 and CDR2 are DFQATT and SNEGSKA (reference sequence). The CDR3 length is 13 residues. V was shortened by 1 base and J by 7 bases, with 8 bases between the two germline ends. The CDR3: CSARAGYNSPLHF. The CDR3 nucleotides read TGCAGTGCTAGAGCAGGGTACAATTCACCCCTCCACTTT.

CDR3 in DNA: TGTGCCAGCACTATAGGGGGCCGACTCCTAATGAACACTGAAGCTTTCTTT. It codes for CASTIGGRLLMNTEAFF. The chain has TRBV19 and TRBJ1-1, with 7 bases fitting TRBD1. Per germline, CDR1 LNHDA and CDR2 SQIVND (reference sequence). This CDR3 is 17 amino acids long. V shed 9 bases and J 0 bases; nucleotides not matched to a gene: 16.

The chain links TRBV3-1 to TRBJ1-1, with D unresolved. V was clipped by 1 base and J by 8 bases, with 11 bases between them. The germline gives CDR1 LGHDT, CDR2 YNNKEL (reference sequence). The length of the CDR3 is 13 residues. CDR3 DNA sequence: TGTGCCAGCAGCCAAGCGTCCCTCACGGAAGCTTTCTTT. Translated: CASSQASLTEAFF.

About this clonotype: Mismatch with germline at one junction end may stem from a read error. The V call is TRBV7-2, the J call TRBJ1-1; D remains unclear. This CDR3 is 16 amino acids long. Germline V gene data show CDR1 as SGHTA and CDR2 as FQGNSA. The CDR3 sequence is CASSLAENFLNTKAFF. The CDR3 coding sequence is TGTGCCAGCAGCTTAGCGGAGAATTTTTTGAACACTAAAGCTTTCTTT.

This clonotype was counted ten times or more. The chain employs TRBV20-1 and TRBJ1-4; D not certain. Germline loops: CDR1 DFQATT, CDR2 SNEGSKA (reference sequence). This CDR3 is built from 11 residues. Trimming pared 3 bases from V and 5 bases from J, leaving 4 bases between. Written as DNA, the CDR3 is TGCAGTGCTAGTCTCAATGAAAAACTGTTTTTT. Translated: CSASLNEKLFF.

The chain carries TRBV5-6 and TRBJ2-7; possible D gene TRBD2, 6 bases. This CDR3 contains 15 residues. The germline V and J ends were trimmed by 5 bases and 1 base, with 16 bases remaining between them. CDR1 is SGHDT, CDR2 YYEEEE, per germline. The CDR3 here is CASRLGLMASYEQYF. DNA of the CDR3: TGTGCCAGCAGACTAGGACTAATGGCTTCCTACGAGCAGTACTTC.

A remark on this clonotype: A much larger clone differs by one base, so this may be a read error. This chain connects TRBV11-1 to TRBJ1-3; no clear D. Germline CDR1 reads SGHAT; CDR2 reads FQDESV (reference sequence). The CDR3 sequence is 14 residues long. The DNA of the CDR3 is TGTGCCAGCAGCTTCCACAGTCCTGGAAGCACCATATATTTT. Its translation is CASSFHSPGSTIYF. Using reference TRBV11-1 and TRBJ1-3 for the parts outside the CDR3, the full variable domain is EAEVAQSPRYKITEKSQAVAFWCDPISGHATLYWYRQILGQGPELLVQFQDESVVDDSQLPKDRFSAERLKGVDSTLKIQPAELGDSAMYLCASSFHSPGSTIYFGEGSWLTVV.

This clonotype was seen more than once but under ten times. The V and J genes are TRBV7-2 and TRBJ2-1, with 10 bases that match TRBD2. This CDR3 is 17 amino acids long. Germline V gene sequence: CDR1 SGHTA, CDR2 FQGNSA. V dropped 5 bases and J dropped 3; count of bases not matched to a gene: 10. CDR3 loop: CASSPPGLAAFYNEQFF. DNA of the CDR3: TGTGCCAGCAGCCCTCCCGGACTAGCGGCTTTCTACAATGAGCAGTTCTTC.

As regards this clonotype: Germline and junction disagree at one end, which may indicate a read error. The J gene is TRBJ2-6, the V gene TRBV6-6, with TRBD1 matching over 7 bases. This CDR3 spans 15 amino acids. Germline CDR1 and CDR2: MNHNY and SVGAGI (reference sequence). The CDR3 sequence is CASSRQGFGANILTF. The CDR3 region has the DNA TGTGCCAGCAGCCGACAGGGTTTTGGGGCCAACATCCTGACTTTC.

This clonotype appeared a few times. This chain uses TRBV11-2 with TRBJ1-2; D uncertain. V was shortened by 5 bases and J by 7 bases, with 20 bases between the two germline ends. The germline V gene has CDR1 SGHAT and CDR2 FQNNGV. The CDR3 is made up of 15 amino acids. CDR3 in amino acids: CASSPSRAPGGGYTF. CDR3 nucleotides: TGTGCCAGCAGCCCATCTAGGGCGCCCGGCGGTGGCTACACCTTC.

This chain uses TRBV12-3 or TRBV12-4 with TRBJ1-2; D not certain. This CDR3 has 15 amino acids. V was shortened by 5 bases and J by 7 bases, with 20 bases between the two germline ends. CDR3 residues: CASSRRRQVVGGYTF. The CDR3 region has the DNA TGTGCCAGCAGTCGAAGACGGCAGGTCGTAGGTGGCTACACCTTC.